Following are 2 T cell receptor beta chains from one sample sequenced in a study of shared clonotypes between healthy human individuals. In the naive CD8 group, cells lacked CD45RO and were positively selected for CCR7, so terminally differentiated effector memory CD45RA+ cells were left out. This table comes from immunoSEQ multiplex PCR, and its TCRdb copy is limited to in-frame clones, with some not included. The sample includes about 2.1 million clones, roughly 91% of them seen just once. The sequenced material came from naive CD8+ T cells from PBMCs. All receptors come from a man younger than 35 in good health. Some clones in this sample may be carry-over from other donors' samples.

This clone came up once. J is TRBJ2-3 and V is TRBV14; TRBD2 aligns across 8 bases. This CDR3 has 16 residues. CDR1 and CDR2 (germline): SGHDN, FVKESK. V gave up 4 bases and J gave up 6 bases; unmatched junction bases: 12. The CDR3 spells CASSLGPAGVTDTQYF. The CDR3 DNA follows: TGTGCCAGCAGCCTGGGCCCAGCGGGAGTCACGGATACGCAGTATTTT.

V and J are TRBV10-2 and TRBJ1-2, with no clear D. CDR1 WSHSY and CDR2 SAAADI come from the germline V gene. V was cut by 8 bases and J by 4 bases, with 14 bases left in between. This CDR3 comprises 13 residues. CDR3 sequence: CASGPGGSYGYTF. DNA of the CDR3: TGCGCCAGCGGCCCCGGCGGAAGCTATGGCTACACCTTC.